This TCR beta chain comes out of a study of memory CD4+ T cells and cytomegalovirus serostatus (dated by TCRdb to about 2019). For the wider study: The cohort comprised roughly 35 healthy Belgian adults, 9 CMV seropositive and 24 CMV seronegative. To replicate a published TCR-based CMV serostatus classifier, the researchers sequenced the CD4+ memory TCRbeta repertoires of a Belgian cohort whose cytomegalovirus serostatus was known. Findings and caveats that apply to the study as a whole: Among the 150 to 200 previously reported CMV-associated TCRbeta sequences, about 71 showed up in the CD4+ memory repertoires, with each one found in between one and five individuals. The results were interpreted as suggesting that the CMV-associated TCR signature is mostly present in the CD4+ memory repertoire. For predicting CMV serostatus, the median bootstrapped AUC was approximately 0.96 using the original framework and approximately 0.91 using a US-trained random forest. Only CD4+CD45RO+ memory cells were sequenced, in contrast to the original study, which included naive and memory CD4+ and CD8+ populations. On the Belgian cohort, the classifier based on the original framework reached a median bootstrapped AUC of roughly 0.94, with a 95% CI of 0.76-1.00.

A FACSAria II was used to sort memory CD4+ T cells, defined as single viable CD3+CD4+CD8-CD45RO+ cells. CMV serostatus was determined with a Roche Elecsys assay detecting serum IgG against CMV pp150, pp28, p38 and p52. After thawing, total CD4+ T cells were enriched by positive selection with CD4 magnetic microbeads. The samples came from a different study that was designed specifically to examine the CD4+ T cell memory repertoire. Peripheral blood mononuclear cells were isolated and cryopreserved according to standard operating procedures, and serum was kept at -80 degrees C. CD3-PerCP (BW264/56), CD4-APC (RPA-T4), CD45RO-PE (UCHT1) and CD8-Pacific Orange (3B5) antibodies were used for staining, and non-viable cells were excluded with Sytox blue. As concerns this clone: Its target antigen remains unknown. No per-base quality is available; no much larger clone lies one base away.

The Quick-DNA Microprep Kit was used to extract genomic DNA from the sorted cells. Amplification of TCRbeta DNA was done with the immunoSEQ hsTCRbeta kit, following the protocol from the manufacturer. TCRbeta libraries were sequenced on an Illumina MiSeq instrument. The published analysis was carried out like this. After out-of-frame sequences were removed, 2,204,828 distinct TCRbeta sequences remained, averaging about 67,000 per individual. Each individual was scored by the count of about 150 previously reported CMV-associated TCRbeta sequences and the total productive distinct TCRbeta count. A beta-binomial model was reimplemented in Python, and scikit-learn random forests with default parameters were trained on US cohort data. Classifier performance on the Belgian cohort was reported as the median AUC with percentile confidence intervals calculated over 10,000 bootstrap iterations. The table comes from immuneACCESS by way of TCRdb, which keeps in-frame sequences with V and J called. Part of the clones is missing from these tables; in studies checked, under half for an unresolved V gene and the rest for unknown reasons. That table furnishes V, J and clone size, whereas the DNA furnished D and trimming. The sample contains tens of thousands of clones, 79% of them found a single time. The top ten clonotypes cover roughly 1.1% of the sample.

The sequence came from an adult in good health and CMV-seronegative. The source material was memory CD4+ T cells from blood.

The encoded CDR3 is CSGTGLASTDTQYF. In nucleotide form, the sequence is TGCAGCGGGACGGGACTAGCGAGCACAGATACGCAGTATTTT. In this chain, TRBV29-1 is recombined with TRBJ2-3; 10 central bases correspond to TRBD2. From cysteine to phenylalanine, the CDR3 is 14 amino acids long. Kept here is only the CDR3 DNA, which spans 42 bases and is read in frame from base 1. According to the germline V gene, CDR1 reads SQVTM and CDR2 reads ANQGSEA. Trimming takes 7 bases off V and 0 bases off J; junction bases not matched to a gene: 4.